These T cell receptor beta chains were read from a single sample in a study of CD8 T cells in Susac syndrome. One entry per CDR3 protein results from TCRdb running MiXCR on the immunoSEQ multiplex PCR reads. Of 65,000 to 80,000 distinct CDR3 sequences in the sample, more than 85% were seen once. Sequencing was performed on CD8+ T cells from PBMCs. All receptors come from a human donor with multiple sclerosis. Both conserved end residues are part of each CDR3. D genes are given only for firm matches. Clone size, where shown, is once, few, many, or a class for clones that have expanded.

cdr3_aa: CASSVGSGNEQFF; cdr3_nt: TGTGCCAGCAGCGTAGGGAGCGGCAATGAGCAGTTCTTC; clone_size: once; v_call: TRBV9; d_call: NA; j_call: TRBJ2-1
cdr3_aa: CASSSDRGLADNEQFF; cdr3_nt: TGCGCCAGCAGCTCCGATAGGGGACTAGCGGACAATGAGCAGTTCTTC; clone_size: NA; v_call: TRBV5-1; d_call: TRBD2; j_call: TRBJ2-1
cdr3_aa: CASSYAELLTNYGYTF; cdr3_nt: TGTGCCAGCAGTTACGCAGAACTGCTAACAAACTATGGCTACACCTTC; clone_size: NA; v_call: TRBV6-6; d_call: NA; j_call: TRBJ1-2
cdr3_aa: CASSAGQVLPGELFF; cdr3_nt: TGTGCCAGCAGTGCGGGACAGGTGCTCCCCGGGGAGCTGTTTTTT; clone_size: NA; v_call: TRBV2; d_call: TRBD1; j_call: TRBJ2-2
cdr3_aa: CASRGRQDTGELFF; cdr3_nt: TGTGCCAGCAGAGGACGACAGGACACCGGGGAGCTGTTTTTT; clone_size: NA; v_call: TRBV6-5; d_call: NA; j_call: TRBJ2-2
cdr3_aa: CATSGLLAGGAYGYTF; cdr3_nt: TGTGCCACCAGTGGACTACTTGCAGGGGGCGCGTATGGCTACACCTTC; clone_size: NA; v_call: TRBV24-1; d_call: TRBD1; j_call: TRBJ1-2
cdr3_aa: CASSVEGGIYGYTF; cdr3_nt: TGTGCCAGCAGCGTAGAAGGGGGCATCTATGGCTACACCTTC; clone_size: once; v_call: TRBV9; d_call: TRBD1; j_call: TRBJ1-2
cdr3_aa: CASSLTVNTEAFF; cdr3_nt: TGTGCCAGTAGTCTAACAGTGAACACTGAAGCTTTCTTT; clone_size: NA; v_call: TRBV19; d_call: NA; j_call: TRBJ1-1
cdr3_aa: CASSQGQVTYEQYF; cdr3_nt: TGTGCCAGCAGCCAAGGGCAGGTGACCTACGAGCAGTACTTC; clone_size: NA; v_call: TRBV4-2; d_call: NA; j_call: TRBJ2-7
cdr3_aa: CASSDSFSYLDEQFF; cdr3_nt: TGTGCCAGCAGTGACTCATTTTCCTACCTGGATGAGCAGTTCTTC; clone_size: NA; v_call: TRBV6-4; d_call: NA; j_call: TRBJ2-1
cdr3_aa: CASSLATGAEQFF; cdr3_nt: TGTGCCAGCAGTTTAGCCACAGGGGCTGAGCAGTTCTTC; clone_size: NA; v_call: TRBV27; d_call: TRBD1; j_call: TRBJ2-1
cdr3_aa: CASSRIERGVGYEQYF; cdr3_nt: TGTGCCAGCAGCCGTATCGAGCGGGGCGTGGGCTACGAGCAGTACTTC; clone_size: NA; v_call: TRBV13; d_call: TRBD2; j_call: TRBJ2-7
cdr3_aa: CASSPGTGLDEQYF; cdr3_nt: TGTGCCAGCAGCCCCGGGACAGGGTTAGACGAGCAGTACTTC; clone_size: NA; v_call: TRBV2; d_call: TRBD1; j_call: TRBJ2-7
cdr3_aa: CASGSLSGANVLTF; cdr3_nt: TGTGCCAGCGGGTCGCTCTCTGGGGCCAACGTCCTGACTTTC; clone_size: NA; v_call: TRBV7-9; d_call: NA; j_call: TRBJ2-6
cdr3_aa: CASSLIGADTQYF; cdr3_nt: TGTGCCAGCAGCTTAATAGGAGCAGATACGCAGTATTTT; clone_size: NA; v_call: TRBV7-3; d_call: NA; j_call: TRBJ2-3
cdr3_aa: CASSLNQGGYEQYF; cdr3_nt: TGTGCCAGCAGCTTAAATCAGGGCGGCTACGAGCAGTACTTC; clone_size: once; v_call: TRBV7-3; d_call: NA; j_call: TRBJ2-7